One sample yielded the 6 T cell receptor beta chains listed below, sequenced in a study of neurological immune-mediated disorders. The time point is: technical triplicate 2. TCRdb re-analysed the 5' RACE reads in MiXCR, keeping a single row per CDR3 protein. The sample holds roughly 57,000 distinct CDR3 sequences, about 25% seen once. Input material: PBMCs. The receptors shown here come from a man between 60 and 75 years old with HTLV-1-associated myelopathy (HAM/TSP).

This clonotype occurred many times. The chain recombines TRBV9 with TRBJ2-3; weak D call: TRBD2 (6 bases). Germline V gene sequence: CDR1 SGDLS, CDR2 YYNGEE. With 3 bases removed from V and 0 bases from J, the gap between germline ends came to 20 bases. CDR3 length equals 18 residues. Here the CDR3 reads CASSAHGSSGSSTDTQYF. The CDR3 nucleotides read TGTGCCAGCAGCGCACATGGGTCTTCCGGGAGCAGCACAGATACGCAGTATTTT.

The chain recombines TRBV12-3 or TRBV12-4 with TRBJ1-1; maybe TRBD1 (5 bases). Trimming took off 5 bases at V and 4 bases at J, with 17 bases between the two ends. There are 15 residues in the CDR3. In nucleotides, the CDR3 is TGTGCCAGCAGTCCCCGTGGGGGGAGGGGCACTGAAGCTTTCTTT. It codes for CASSPRGGRGTEAFF.

This clonotype was recorded many times. The chain uses TRBV29-1 and TRBJ1-1, with D hard to call. CDR1 and CDR2 from the germline V gene are SQVTM and ANQGSEA. The CDR3 loop spans 12 amino acids. The ends were cut back, 3 bases at V and 2 bases at J, with 7 bases in the middle. The CDR3 DNA follows: TGCAGCGTTGATGGCAGAAACACTGAAGCTTTCTTT. Translating it yields CSVDGRNTEAFF.

The table lists this clonotype with many counts. The chain joins TRBV5-1 to TRBJ1-4, with a weak D call TRBD1 (5 bases). The V and J ends lost 4 bases and 1 base respectively, with 14 bases between them. CDR3 length: 16 residues. Germline lookup yields CDR1 SGHRS and CDR2 YFSETQ. CDR3 protein: CASSRNPGETNEKLFF. The CDR3 DNA reads TGCGCCAGCAGCCGAAACCCGGGGGAAACTAATGAAAAACTGTTTTTT.

In its sample, this clonotype was seen many times. V is TRBV29-1 and J is TRBJ2-1, with D hard to call. Trimming took off 2 bases at V and 3 bases at J, with 8 bases between the two ends. Germline V lookup: CDR1 SQVTM, CDR2 ANQGSEA. This CDR3 region has 13 residues. The CDR3 loop reads CSVERRNYNEQFF. CDR3 nucleotides: TGCAGCGTTGAAAGGCGGAACTACAATGAGCAGTTCTTC.

This clonotype was found many times. V and J are TRBV9 and TRBJ2-1; 9 bases line up with TRBD2. Germline CDR1 reads SGDLS; CDR2 reads YYNGEE. J gave up 3 bases and V 0 bases, and 7 bases lay outside the gene matches. This CDR3 spans 17 amino acids. In DNA form, the CDR3 reads TGTGCCAGCAGCGTAGGGGTTCTAGCGGGGCTCTACAATGAGCAGTTCTTC. Translating gives CASSVGVLAGLYNEQFF. Full variable domain (remainder filled in from reference TRBV9 and TRBJ2-1): DSGVTQTPKHLITATGQRVTLRCSPRSGDLSVYWYQQSLDQGLQFLIQYYNGEERAKGNILERFSAQQFPDLHSELNLSSLELGDSALYFCASSVGVLAGLYNEQFFGPGTRLTVL.